This TCR beta chain was captured by sequencing in a study of beta chain features in type 1 diabetes. Whole-study results and caveats: Fewer insertions but more deletions were seen at VDJ junctions in type 1 diabetes patients. Highly expressing activated T cells could be over-counted with a cDNA template. TCRB CDR3s were moderately but significantly shorter in Type 1 diabetes patients in all four CD4+ subsets.

This clone was seen a few times. The antigen is not known. Naive, central memory, regulatory and stem cell-like memory cells within the CD4+ compartment were sorted using CD45RO/CCR7/CD25/CD127/CD95/CD27. Isolated RNA was reverse transcribed in full, so expressed TCRB transcripts were sequenced. Average reads for naive, central memory and regulatory T cell samples were about 3.7 million. Assay: immunoSEQ multiplex PCR; the TCRdb copy retains only in-frame clones and omits some. This sample has about 700,000 clones, with roughly 13% found just once. The CDR3 consists of 13 residues. Trimming pared 2 bases from V and 3 bases from J, leaving 7 bases between. The germline V gene encodes CDR1 MNHNS and CDR2 SASEGT.

This clonotype was obtained from a man between 18 and 29 years old with type 1 diabetes. The rearrangement joins TRBV6-1 to TRBJ1-1; D is perhaps TRBD1 (5 bases). Source material: naive CD4+ T cells from blood. The CDR3 DNA follows: TGTGCCAGCAGTGAAAGGGGTGACACTGAAGCTTTCTTT. Residues: CASSERGDTEAFF.